This section outlines one T cell receptor (beta chain) sequence together with its context. Antigen unknown. The data were produced by immunoSEQ multiplex PCR, yet TCRdb's version contains in-frame clones alone and is incomplete. The table shows more than 150,000 clones, with 90% to 95% occurring only once. The germline V gene encodes CDR1 SGHNT and CDR2 YYREEE (reference sequence). The trim removed 4 bases at V and 4 bases at J, leaving 4 bases unmatched. The CDR3 is 16 residues long. This sample was taken from a study of shared clonotypes between healthy human individuals. Regarding the study as a whole: As a rule, naive subsets had a larger estimated richness than memory subsets. Only blood was sampled; tissue repertoires likely differ.

The donors were all Caucasian adults (living in Nashville, Tennessee). CD4+ cells underwent separation, giving CD45RA+ naive and CD45RA-negative memory subsets. This TCR derives from a woman under 40 in good health. Material: naive CD4+ T cells sorted from blood. Regarding subset: CD45RA+ positively selected. The V call is TRBV5-4, the J call TRBJ2-2, with 13 bases lining up with TRBD2. This CDR3 is CASSPGLAGATGELFF. The CDR3 coding sequence is TGTGCCAGCAGCCCCGGACTAGCGGGAGCCACCGGGGAGCTGTTTTTT.